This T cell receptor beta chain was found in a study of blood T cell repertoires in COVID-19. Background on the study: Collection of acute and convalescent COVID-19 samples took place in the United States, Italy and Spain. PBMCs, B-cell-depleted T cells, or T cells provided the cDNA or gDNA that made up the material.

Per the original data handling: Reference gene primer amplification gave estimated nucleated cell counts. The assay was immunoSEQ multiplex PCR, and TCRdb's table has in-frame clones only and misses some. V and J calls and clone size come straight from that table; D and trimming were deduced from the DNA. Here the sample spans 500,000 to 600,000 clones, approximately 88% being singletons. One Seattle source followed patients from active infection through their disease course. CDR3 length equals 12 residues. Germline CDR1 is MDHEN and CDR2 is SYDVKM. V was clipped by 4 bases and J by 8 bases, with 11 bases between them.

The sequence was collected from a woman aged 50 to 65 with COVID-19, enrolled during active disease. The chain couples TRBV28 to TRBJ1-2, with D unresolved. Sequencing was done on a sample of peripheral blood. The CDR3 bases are TGTGCCAGCAGTTCTGGGCGAGAGGGCTACACCTTC. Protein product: CASSSGREGYTF.